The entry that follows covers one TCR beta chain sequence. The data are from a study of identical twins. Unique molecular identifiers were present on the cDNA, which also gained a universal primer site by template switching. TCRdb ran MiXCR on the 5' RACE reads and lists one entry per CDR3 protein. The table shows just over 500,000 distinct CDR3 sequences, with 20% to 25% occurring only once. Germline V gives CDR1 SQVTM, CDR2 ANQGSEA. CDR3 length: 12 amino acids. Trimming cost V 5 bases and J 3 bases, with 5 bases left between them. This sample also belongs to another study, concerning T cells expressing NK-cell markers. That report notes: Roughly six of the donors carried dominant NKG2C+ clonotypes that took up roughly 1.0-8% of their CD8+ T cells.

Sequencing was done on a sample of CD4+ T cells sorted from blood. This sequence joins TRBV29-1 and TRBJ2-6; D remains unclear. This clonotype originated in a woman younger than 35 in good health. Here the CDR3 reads CSVLVGANVLTF. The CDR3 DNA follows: TGCAGCGTTCTGGTTGGGGCCAACGTCCTGACTTTC. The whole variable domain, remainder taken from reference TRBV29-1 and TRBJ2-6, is SAVISQKPSRDICQRGTSLTIQCQVDSQVTMMFWYRQQPGQSLTLIATANQGSEATYESGFVIDKFPISRPNLTFSTLTVSNMSPEDSSIYLCSVLVGANVLTFGAGSRLTVL.